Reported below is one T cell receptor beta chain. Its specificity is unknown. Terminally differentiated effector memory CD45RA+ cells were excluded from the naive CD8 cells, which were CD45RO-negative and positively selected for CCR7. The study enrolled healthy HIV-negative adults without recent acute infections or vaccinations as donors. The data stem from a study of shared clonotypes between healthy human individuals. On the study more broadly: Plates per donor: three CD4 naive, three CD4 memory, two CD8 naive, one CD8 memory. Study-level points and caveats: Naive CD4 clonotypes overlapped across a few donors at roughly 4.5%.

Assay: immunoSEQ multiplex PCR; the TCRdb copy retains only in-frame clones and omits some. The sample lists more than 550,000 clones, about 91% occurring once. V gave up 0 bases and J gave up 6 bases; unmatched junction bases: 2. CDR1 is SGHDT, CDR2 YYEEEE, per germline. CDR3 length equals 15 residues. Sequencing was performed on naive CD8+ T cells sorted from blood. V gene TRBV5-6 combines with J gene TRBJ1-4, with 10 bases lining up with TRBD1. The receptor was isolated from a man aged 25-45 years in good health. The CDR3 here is CASSLDGTGDEKLFF. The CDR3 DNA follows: TGTGCCAGCAGCTTGGACGGGACAGGGGATGAAAAACTGTTTTTT.